A selection of T cell receptor beta chains follows, all from one sample in a study of beta chain features in type 1 diabetes. Only in-frame clones appear in the TCRdb table, and some are missing; sequencing was by immunoSEQ multiplex PCR. The sample yields roughly 180,000 clones, 13% seen once. The source material was central memory CD4+ T cells from blood. These TCRs come from a woman aged 18 to 35 in good health. Each CDR3 is given with its conserved first and last residue. Fields, in order: J gene, V gene, D gene, clone size, CDR3 protein, CDR3 DNA. A D gene is named only where the DNA matches it firmly. For some rows the clone size is stated as once, few or many, or as a class when expanded; others skip it.

j_gene: TRBJ2-7; v_gene: TRBV18; d_gene: .; abundance: few; CDR3aa: CASSNDRKYEQYF; CDR3nt: TGTGCCAGCTCAAATGACAGGAAGTACGAGCAGTACTTC
j_gene: TRBJ1-2; v_gene: TRBV11-2; d_gene: TRBD1; abundance: few; CDR3aa: CASSSLGQALGYTF; CDR3nt: TGTGCCAGCAGCTCACTGGGACAGGCGCTTGGCTACACCTTC
j_gene: TRBJ2-1; v_gene: TRBV29-1; d_gene: .; abundance: .; CDR3aa: CSVDLYNEQFF; CDR3nt: TGCAGCGTTGATCTTTACAATGAGCAGTTCTTC
j_gene: TRBJ1-1; v_gene: TRBV7-9; d_gene: .; abundance: .; CDR3aa: CASSPRQAYTEAFF; CDR3nt: TGTGCCAGCAGCCCCCGACAGGCTTACACTGAAGCTTTCTTT
j_gene: TRBJ2-1; v_gene: TRBV28; d_gene: TRBD2; abundance: few; CDR3aa: CASNSGGYNEQFF; CDR3nt: TGTGCGAGTAATAGCGGGGGGTACAATGAGCAGTTCTTC
j_gene: TRBJ2-1; v_gene: TRBV5-1; d_gene: TRBD2; abundance: few; CDR3aa: CASSFDGTSKNEQFF; CDR3nt: TGCGCCAGCAGCTTTGATGGGACTAGCAAAAATGAGCAGTTCTTC
j_gene: TRBJ2-2; v_gene: TRBV5-1; d_gene: TRBD2; abundance: few; CDR3aa: CASRSGMGELFF; CDR3nt: TGCGCCAGCAGGAGCGGGATGGGGGAGCTGTTTTTT
j_gene: TRBJ2-7; v_gene: TRBV7-2; d_gene: TRBD2; abundance: few; CDR3aa: CASSPMAAGGPQEQYF; CDR3nt: TGTGCCAGCAGCCCTATGGCCGCGGGAGGGCCCCAAGAGCAGTACTTC
j_gene: TRBJ2-7; v_gene: TRBV28; d_gene: TRBD2; abundance: .; CDR3aa: CASSDRGRGYEQYF; CDR3nt: TGTGCCAGCAGCGATCGCGGGAGGGGCTACGAGCAGTACTTC
j_gene: TRBJ2-2; v_gene: TRBV6-5; d_gene: .; abundance: few; CDR3aa: CASSYRGGTGELFF; CDR3nt: TGTGCCAGCAGTTACAGGGGAGGCACCGGGGAGCTGTTTTTT
j_gene: TRBJ2-2; v_gene: TRBV14; d_gene: TRBD1; abundance: few; CDR3aa: CASSPWTGTGELFF; CDR3nt: TGTGCCAGCAGCCCGTGGACAGGCACCGGGGAGCTGTTTTTT
j_gene: TRBJ2-3; v_gene: TRBV30; d_gene: TRBD1; abundance: few; CDR3aa: CAWSRTGIDTQYF; CDR3nt: TGTGCCTGGAGTCGGACAGGGATAGATACGCAGTATTTT
j_gene: TRBJ2-1; v_gene: TRBV4-2; d_gene: TRBD2; abundance: few; CDR3aa: CASSPGLAGEATGNEQFF; CDR3nt: TGTGCCAGCAGCCCGGGACTAGCGGGAGAAGCGACGGGGAATGAGCAGTTCTTC
j_gene: TRBJ1-2; v_gene: TRBV29-1; d_gene: .; abundance: few; CDR3aa: CSVDHRPDYGYTF; CDR3nt: TGCAGCGTTGATCACAGGCCTGACTATGGCTACACCTTC
j_gene: TRBJ1-2; v_gene: TRBV6-1; d_gene: .; abundance: few; CDR3aa: CASSGRELYYGYTF; CDR3nt: TGTGCCAGCAGTGGGAGGGAACTTTACTATGGCTACACCTTC
j_gene: TRBJ1-2; v_gene: TRBV29-1; d_gene: TRBD1; abundance: .; CDR3aa: CSVGQGKNYGYTF; CDR3nt: TGCAGCGTTGGACAGGGGAAGAACTATGGCTACACCTTC
j_gene: TRBJ2-3; v_gene: TRBV5-1; d_gene: .; abundance: .; CDR3aa: CASSLGVPDSMLTDTQYF; CDR3nt: TGCGCCAGCAGCTTGGGAGTTCCGGACTCGATGCTCACAGATACGCAGTATTTT
j_gene: TRBJ2-7; v_gene: TRBV29-1; d_gene: .; abundance: .; CDR3aa: CSVEDPQGSASSYEQYF; CDR3nt: TGCAGCGTTGAAGATCCGCAGGGGTCGGCAAGCTCCTACGAGCAGTACTTC
j_gene: TRBJ2-3; v_gene: TRBV7-7; d_gene: TRBD2; abundance: .; CDR3aa: CASSQSAGSTDTQYF; CDR3nt: TGTGCTAGCAGCCAATCAGCGGGATCCACAGATACGCAGTATTTT
j_gene: TRBJ2-6; v_gene: TRBV5-6; d_gene: .; abundance: few; CDR3aa: CASRLTGSGANVLTF; CDR3nt: TGTGCCAGCAGGCTGACAGGCTCTGGGGCCAACGTCCTGACTTTC
j_gene: TRBJ2-1; v_gene: TRBV2; d_gene: TRBD2; abundance: .; CDR3aa: CASSGTSGRAYEQFF; CDR3nt: TGTGCCAGCAGTGGGACTAGCGGGAGGGCCTATGAGCAGTTCTTC
j_gene: TRBJ2-7; v_gene: TRBV7-9; d_gene: .; abundance: few; CDR3aa: CASSSADLRLF; CDR3nt: TGTGCCAGCAGCTCCGCGGACTTGAGACTGTTC
j_gene: TRBJ2-7; v_gene: TRBV6-6; d_gene: TRBD1; abundance: few; CDR3aa: CASTGQGGVYEQYF; CDR3nt: TGTGCCAGCACGGGACAGGGAGGGGTCTACGAGCAGTACTTC
j_gene: TRBJ2-5; v_gene: TRBV5-1; d_gene: .; abundance: few; CDR3aa: CASSLGQVSETQYF; CDR3nt: TGCGCCAGCAGCTTGGGACAGGTTTCAGAGACCCAGTACTTC
j_gene: TRBJ2-7; v_gene: TRBV19; d_gene: TRBD2; abundance: .; CDR3aa: CASSPRTSGRAGEQYF; CDR3nt: TGTGCCAGTAGCCCCAGGACTAGCGGGAGGGCCGGGGAGCAGTACTTC
j_gene: TRBJ2-2; v_gene: TRBV5-4; d_gene: .; abundance: few; CDR3aa: CASSQSVRGTGELFF; CDR3nt: TGCGCCAGCAGCCAATCCGTCCGGGGCACCGGGGAGCTGTTTTTT
j_gene: TRBJ2-1; v_gene: TRBV19; d_gene: .; abundance: .; CDR3aa: CASSPPRGNEQFF; CDR3nt: TGTGCCAGTAGTCCACCCAGGGGTAATGAGCAGTTCTTC
j_gene: TRBJ2-1; v_gene: TRBV7-9; d_gene: TRBD2; abundance: few; CDR3aa: CASSLEASGIGEFF; CDR3nt: TGTGCCAGCAGCTTAGAGGCTAGCGGGATAGGAGAGTTCTTC
j_gene: TRBJ2-1; v_gene: TRBV11-2; d_gene: .; abundance: few; CDR3aa: CASSDAVYNEQFF; CDR3nt: TGTGCCAGCAGCGATGCGGTGTACAATGAGCAGTTCTTC
j_gene: TRBJ1-2; v_gene: TRBV7-2; d_gene: .; abundance: few; CDR3aa: CASSLGRGSGYTF; CDR3nt: TGTGCCAGCAGCTTAGGCAGGGGAAGCGGCTACACCTTC
j_gene: TRBJ2-3; v_gene: TRBV13; d_gene: TRBD1; abundance: few; CDR3aa: CASSPQGADTQYF; CDR3nt: TGTGCCAGCAGCCCCCAGGGGGCGGATACGCAGTATTTT
j_gene: TRBJ2-3; v_gene: TRBV25-1; d_gene: .; abundance: few; CDR3aa: CASSEYTGPGDTQYF; CDR3nt: TGTGCCAGCAGTGAATACACAGGGCCTGGAGATACGCAGTATTTT
j_gene: TRBJ1-2; v_gene: TRBV6-6; d_gene: .; abundance: few; CDR3aa: CASSLLDSYGYTF; CDR3nt: TGTGCCAGCAGCTTACTCGACAGCTATGGCTACACCTTC
j_gene: TRBJ1-2; v_gene: TRBV9; d_gene: TRBD1; abundance: .; CDR3aa: CASSVEDQGASGYTF; CDR3nt: TGTGCCAGCAGCGTAGAGGACCAGGGGGCGAGTGGCTACACCTTC
j_gene: TRBJ1-1; v_gene: TRBV29-1; d_gene: TRBD1; abundance: .; CDR3aa: CSVVDRPRRLAFF; CDR3nt: TGCAGCGTTGTGGACAGGCCTCGCAGGCTAGCTTTCTTT
j_gene: TRBJ1-2; v_gene: TRBV30; d_gene: .; abundance: .; CDR3aa: CAWKLQGTYGYTF; CDR3nt: TGTGCCTGGAAATTACAGGGTACCTATGGCTACACCTTC
j_gene: TRBJ2-5; v_gene: TRBV7-8; d_gene: TRBD1; abundance: few; CDR3aa: CASNPQGKGETQYF; CDR3nt: TGTGCCAGCAATCCACAGGGGAAGGGAGAGACCCAGTACTTC
j_gene: TRBJ2-1; v_gene: TRBV28; d_gene: TRBD2; abundance: few; CDR3aa: CASIRASGRNDEQFF; CDR3nt: TGTGCCAGCATAAGGGCAAGCGGGAGAAACGATGAGCAGTTCTTC
j_gene: TRBJ2-3; v_gene: TRBV4-2; d_gene: TRBD2; abundance: .; CDR3aa: CASSQSGLDLTDTQYF; CDR3nt: TGTGCCAGCAGCCAATCTGGACTAGATCTCACAGATACGCAGTATTTT